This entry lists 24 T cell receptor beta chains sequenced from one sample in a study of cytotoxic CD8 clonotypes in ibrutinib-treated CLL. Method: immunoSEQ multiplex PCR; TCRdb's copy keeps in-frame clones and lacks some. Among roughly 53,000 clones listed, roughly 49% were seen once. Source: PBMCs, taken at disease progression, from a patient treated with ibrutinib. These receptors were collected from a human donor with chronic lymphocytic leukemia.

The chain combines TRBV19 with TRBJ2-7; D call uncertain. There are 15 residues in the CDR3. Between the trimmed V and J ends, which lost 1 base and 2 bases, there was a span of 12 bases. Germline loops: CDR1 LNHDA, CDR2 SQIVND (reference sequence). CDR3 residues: CASSIVGSPAYEQYF. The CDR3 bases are TGTGCCAGTAGTATAGTAGGGTCCCCGGCCTACGAGCAGTACTTC.

CDR3 sequence: CASSRAGGTYNEQFF. CDR3 bases: TGTGCCAGCAGTCGAGCGGGGGGAACCTACAATGAGCAGTTCTTC. V gene TRBV2 combines with J gene TRBJ2-1; 9 bases fit TRBD2. V was clipped by 5 bases and J by 2 bases; unmatched bases: 4. Germline-derived CDR1 and CDR2 are SNHLY and FYNNEI. CDR3 length: 15 amino acids. Combining the CDR3 with reference TRBV2 and TRBJ2-1 gives the whole variable domain EPEVTQTPSHQVTQMGQEVILRCVPISNHLYFYWYRQILGQKVEFLVSFYNNEISEKSEIFDDQFSVERPDGSNFTLKIRSTKLEDSAMYFCASSRAGGTYNEQFFGPGTRLTVL.

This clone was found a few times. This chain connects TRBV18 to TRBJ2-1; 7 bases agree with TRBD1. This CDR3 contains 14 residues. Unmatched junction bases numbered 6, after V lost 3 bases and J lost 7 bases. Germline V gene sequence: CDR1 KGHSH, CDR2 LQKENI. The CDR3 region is CASSPRQGLNEQFF. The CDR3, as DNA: TGTGCCAGCTCACCTCGACAGGGTCTTAATGAGCAGTTCTTC.

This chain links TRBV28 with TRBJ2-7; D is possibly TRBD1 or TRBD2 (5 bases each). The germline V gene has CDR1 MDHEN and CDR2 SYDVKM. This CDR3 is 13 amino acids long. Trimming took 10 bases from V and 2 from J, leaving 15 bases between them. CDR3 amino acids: CATRLGTTYEQYF. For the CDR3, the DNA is TGTGCCACCCGGTTAGGGACCACCTACGAGCAGTACTTC.

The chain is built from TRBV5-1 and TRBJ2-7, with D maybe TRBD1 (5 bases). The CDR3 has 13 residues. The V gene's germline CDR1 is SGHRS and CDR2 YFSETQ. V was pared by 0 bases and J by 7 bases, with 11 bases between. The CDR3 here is CASSLAMGREQYF. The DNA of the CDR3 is TGCGCCAGCAGCTTGGCCATGGGGCGGGAGCAGTACTTC.

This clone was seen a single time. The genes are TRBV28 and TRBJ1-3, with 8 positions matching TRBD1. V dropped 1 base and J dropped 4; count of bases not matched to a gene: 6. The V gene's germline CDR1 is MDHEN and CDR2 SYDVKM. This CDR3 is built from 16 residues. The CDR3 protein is CASSLYGQGSGNTIYF. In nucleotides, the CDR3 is TGTGCCAGCAGTTTATACGGACAGGGATCAGGAAACACCATATATTTT.

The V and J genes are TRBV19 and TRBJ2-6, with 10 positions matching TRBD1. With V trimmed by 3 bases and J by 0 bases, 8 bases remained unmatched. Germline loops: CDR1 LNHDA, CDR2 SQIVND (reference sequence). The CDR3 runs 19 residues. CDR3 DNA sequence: TGTGCCAGTAGTATTATGACAGGGGGCCTACTCTCTGGGGCCAACGTCCTGACTTTC. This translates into CASSIMTGGLLSGANVLTF.

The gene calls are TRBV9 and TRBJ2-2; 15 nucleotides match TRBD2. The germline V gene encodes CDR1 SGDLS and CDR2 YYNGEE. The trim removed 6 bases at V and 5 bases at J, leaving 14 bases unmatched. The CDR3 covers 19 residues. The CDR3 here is CASNHPGTSGRMSTGELFF. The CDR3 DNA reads TGTGCCAGCAACCACCCCGGGACTAGCGGGAGGATGTCAACCGGGGAGCTGTTTTTT.

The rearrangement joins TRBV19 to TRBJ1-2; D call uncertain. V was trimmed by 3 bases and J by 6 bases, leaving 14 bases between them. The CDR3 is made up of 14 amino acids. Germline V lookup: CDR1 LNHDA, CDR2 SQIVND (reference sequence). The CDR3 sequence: CASSISAEANGYTF. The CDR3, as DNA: TGTGCCAGTAGTATCTCGGCCGAGGCTAATGGCTACACCTTC. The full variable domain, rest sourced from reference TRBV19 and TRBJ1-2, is DGGITQSPKYLFRKEGQNVTLSCEQNLNHDAMYWYRQDPGQGLRLIYYSQIVNDFQKGDIAEGYSVSREKKESFPLTVTSAQKNPTAFYLCASSISAEANGYTFGSGTRLTVV.

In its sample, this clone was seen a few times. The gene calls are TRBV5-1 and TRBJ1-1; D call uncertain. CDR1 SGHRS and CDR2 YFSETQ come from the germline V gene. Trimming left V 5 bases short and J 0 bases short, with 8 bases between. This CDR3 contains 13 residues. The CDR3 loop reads CASRNGLNTEAFF. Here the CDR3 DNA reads TGCGCCAGCAGAAACGGACTGAACACTGAAGCTTTCTTT.

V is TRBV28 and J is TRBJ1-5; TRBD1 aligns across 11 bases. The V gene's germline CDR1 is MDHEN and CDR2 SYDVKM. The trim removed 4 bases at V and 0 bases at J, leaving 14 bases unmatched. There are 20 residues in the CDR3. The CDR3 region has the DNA TGTGCCAGCAGTTCCCTTCGGACAGGGGGCCTTCCCCCTAGCAATCAGCCCCAGCATTTT. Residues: CASSSLRTGGLPPSNQPQHF. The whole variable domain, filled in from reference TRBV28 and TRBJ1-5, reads DVKVTQSSRYLVKRTGEKVFLECVQDMDHENMFWYRQDPGLGLRLIYFSYDVKMKEKGDIPEGYSVSREKKERFSLILESASTNQTSMYLCASSSLRTGGLPPSNQPQHFGDGTRLSIL.

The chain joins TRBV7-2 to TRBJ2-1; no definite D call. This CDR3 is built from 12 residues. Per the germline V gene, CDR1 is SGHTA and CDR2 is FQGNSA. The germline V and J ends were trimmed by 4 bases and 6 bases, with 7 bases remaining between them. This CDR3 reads CASSSVSNEQFF. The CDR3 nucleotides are TGTGCCAGCAGCTCGGTTAGCAATGAGCAGTTCTTC.

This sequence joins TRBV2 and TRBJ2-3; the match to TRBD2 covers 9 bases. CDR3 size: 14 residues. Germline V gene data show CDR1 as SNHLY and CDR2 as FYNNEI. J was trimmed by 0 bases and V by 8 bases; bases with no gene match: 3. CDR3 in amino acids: CASYSGRSTDTQYF. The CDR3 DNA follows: TGTGCCAGCTATAGCGGGAGAAGCACAGATACGCAGTATTTT.

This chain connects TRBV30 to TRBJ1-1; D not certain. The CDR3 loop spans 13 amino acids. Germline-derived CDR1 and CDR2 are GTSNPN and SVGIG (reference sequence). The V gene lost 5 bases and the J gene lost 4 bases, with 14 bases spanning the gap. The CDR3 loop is CAWLLQSFTEAFF. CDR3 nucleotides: TGTGCCTGGCTCCTCCAGTCCTTCACTGAAGCTTTCTTT.

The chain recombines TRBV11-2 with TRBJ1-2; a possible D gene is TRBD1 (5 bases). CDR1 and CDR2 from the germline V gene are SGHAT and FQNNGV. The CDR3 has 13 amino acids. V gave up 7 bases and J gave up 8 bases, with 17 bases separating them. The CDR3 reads CASNPTVGGGYTF. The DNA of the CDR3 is TGTGCCAGCAACCCGACCGTCGGGGGGGGCTACACCTTC.

CDR3 loop: CASSKTGAGDYGYTF. Written as DNA, the CDR3 is TGTGCCAGCAGCAAAACAGGGGCGGGCGACTATGGCTACACCTTC. The chain couples TRBV7-3 to TRBJ1-2; 7 positions match TRBD1. The CDR3 is 15 amino acids. The V and J ends lost 5 bases and 3 bases, in that order; junction bases with no gene match: 9. Germline CDR1 is SGHTA and CDR2 is FQGTGA.

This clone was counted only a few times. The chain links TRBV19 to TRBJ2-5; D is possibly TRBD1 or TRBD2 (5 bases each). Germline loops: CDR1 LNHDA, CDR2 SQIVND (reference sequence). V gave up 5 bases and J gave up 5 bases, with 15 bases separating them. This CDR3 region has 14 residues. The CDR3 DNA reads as TGTGCCAGTAGTTTCCCAGGGAGAGAGGAGACCCAGTACTTC. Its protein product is CASSFPGREETQYF.

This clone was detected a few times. The CDR3 is CATMGAGLGQETQYF. The DNA for the CDR3 is TGTGCCACCATGGGGGCGGGACTAGGGCAAGAGACCCAGTACTTC. This sequence joins TRBV2 and TRBJ2-5; 8 nucleotides align to TRBD2. CDR1 SNHLY and CDR2 FYNNEI come from the germline V gene. The V segment lost 10 bases and the J segment 2 bases; nucleotides outside the gene matches: 12. The CDR3 loop spans 15 amino acids. Variable domain in full (rest from reference TRBV2 and TRBJ2-5): EPEVTQTPSHQVTQMGQEVILRCVPISNHLYFYWYRQILGQKVEFLVSFYNNEISEKSEIFDDQFSVERPDGSNFTLKIRSTKLEDSAMYFCATMGAGLGQETQYFGPGTRLLVL.

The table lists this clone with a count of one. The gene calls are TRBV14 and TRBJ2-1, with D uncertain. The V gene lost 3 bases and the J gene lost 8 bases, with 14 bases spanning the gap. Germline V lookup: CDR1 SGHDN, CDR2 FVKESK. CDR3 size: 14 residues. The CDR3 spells CASSHQFRVDEQFF. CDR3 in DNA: TGTGCCAGCAGCCATCAGTTCCGGGTGGATGAGCAGTTCTTC. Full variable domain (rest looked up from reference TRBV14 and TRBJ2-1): EAGVTQFPSHSVIEKGQTVTLRCDPISGHDNLYWYRRVMGKEIKFLLHFVKESKQDESGMPNNRFLAERTGGTYSTLKVQPAELEDSGVYFCASSHQFRVDEQFFGPGTRLTVL.

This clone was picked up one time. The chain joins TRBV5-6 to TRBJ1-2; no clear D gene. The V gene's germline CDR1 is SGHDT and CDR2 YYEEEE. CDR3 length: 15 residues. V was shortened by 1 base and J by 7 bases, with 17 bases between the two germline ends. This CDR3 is CASSLLSAERSGYTF. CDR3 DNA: TGTGCCAGCAGCTTGTTGTCGGCAGAAAGAAGTGGCTACACCTTC.

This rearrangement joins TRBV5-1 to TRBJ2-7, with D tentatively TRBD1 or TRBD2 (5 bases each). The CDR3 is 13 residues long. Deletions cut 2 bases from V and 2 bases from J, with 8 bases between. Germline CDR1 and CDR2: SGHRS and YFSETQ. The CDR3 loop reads CASSFQGPYEQYF. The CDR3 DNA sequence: TGCGCCAGCAGCTTCCAGGGACCCTACGAGCAGTACTTC. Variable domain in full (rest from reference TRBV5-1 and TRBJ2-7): KAGVTQTPRYLIKTRGQQVTLSCSPISGHRSVSWYQQTPGQGLQFLFEYFSETQRNKGNFPGRFSGRQFSNSRSEMNVSTLELGDSALYLCASSFQGPYEQYFGPGTRLTVT.

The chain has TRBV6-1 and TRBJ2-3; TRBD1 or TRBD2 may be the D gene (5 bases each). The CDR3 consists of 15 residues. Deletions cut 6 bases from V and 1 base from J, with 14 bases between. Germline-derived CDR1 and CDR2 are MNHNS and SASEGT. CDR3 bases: TGTGCCAGCAGGGGGGTTTCCTCTGGCACAGATACGCAGTATTTT. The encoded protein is CASRGVSSGTDTQYF.

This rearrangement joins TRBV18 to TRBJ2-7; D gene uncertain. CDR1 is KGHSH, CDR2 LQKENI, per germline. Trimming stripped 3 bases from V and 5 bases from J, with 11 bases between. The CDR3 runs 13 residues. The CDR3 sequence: CASSPALYDEQYF. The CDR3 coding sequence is TGTGCCAGCTCACCTGCCCTGTATGACGAGCAGTACTTC.

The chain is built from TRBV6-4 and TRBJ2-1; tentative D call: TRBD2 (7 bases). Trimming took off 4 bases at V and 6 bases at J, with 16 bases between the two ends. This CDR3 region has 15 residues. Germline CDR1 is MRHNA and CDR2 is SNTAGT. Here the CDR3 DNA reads TGTGCCAGCAGTGTTGTGGGAGGGGGTGGCAATGAGCAGTTCTTC. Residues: CASSVVGGGGNEQFF.